Shown below are 12 T cell receptor beta chains from a single sample sequenced in a study of T cell responses to AZD1222 COVID-19 vaccine. The protocol was immunoSEQ multiplex PCR, while the TCRdb copy is restricted to in-frame clones and leaves out a portion. The data contain approximately 150,000 clones, around nine tenths of them singletons. Sequenced here: peripheral blood, sampled 28 days after the second AZD1222 dose. Receptors originate from an adult who received the AZD1222 COVID-19 vaccine.

This chain connects TRBV12-3 or TRBV12-4 to TRBJ2-7; D may be TRBD1 (6 bases). Trimming left V 4 bases short and J 7 bases short, with 14 bases between. This CDR3 contains 13 residues. CDR3 DNA: TGTGCCAGCAGTTCCGAAGACAGGAAAGAGCAGTACTTC. Encoded protein: CASSSEDRKEQYF.

The rearrangement joins TRBV28 to TRBJ2-7, with D tentatively TRBD1 or TRBD2 (6 bases each). CDR1 is MDHEN and CDR2 is SYDVKM in the germline V gene. Trimming took off 4 bases at V and 1 base at J, with 17 bases between the two ends. This CDR3 has 16 amino acids. CDR3 sequence: CASSSSGAGTSYEQYV. DNA for the CDR3: TGTGCCAGCAGTTCCTCGGGGGCAGGGACATCCTACGAGCAGTACGTC.

The chain employs TRBV12-3 or TRBV12-4 and TRBJ1-4, with D maybe TRBD1 (5 bases). This CDR3 is 13 amino acids long. The V gene lost 1 base and the J gene lost 7 bases, with 7 bases spanning the gap. The CDR3 DNA sequence: TGTGCCAGCAGTTTAGATCAGGGTGAAAAACTGTTTTTT. This sequence encodes CASSLDQGEKLFF.

J is TRBJ2-1 and V is TRBV15, with D perhaps TRBD2 (5 bases). The CDR3 contains 13 residues. Per the germline V gene, CDR1 is LNHNV and CDR2 is YYDKDF (reference sequence). V gave up 3 bases and J gave up 9 bases, with 12 bases separating them. The CDR3 region has the DNA TGTGCCACCAGCAGCGGACTCGCGGCTGAGCAGTTCTTC. It is translated as CATSSGLAAEQFF.

The V and J genes are TRBV15 and TRBJ1-5; no reliable D call. Germline V gives CDR1 LNHNV, CDR2 YYDKDF (reference sequence). This CDR3 region has 12 residues. The V and J ends lost 6 bases and 4 bases respectively, with 7 bases between them. This CDR3 reads CATSPGNQPQHF. The CDR3 nucleotides read TGTGCCACCAGTCCGGGAAATCAGCCCCAGCATTTT. Drawing the rest from reference TRBV15 and TRBJ1-5, the complete variable domain is DAMVIQNPRYQVTQFGKPVTLSCSQTLNHNVMYWYQQKSSQAPKLLFHYYDKDFNNEADTPDNFQSRRPNTSFCFLDIRSPGLGDTAMYLCATSPGNQPQHFGDGTRLSIL.

The chain has TRBV19 and TRBJ1-2, with D perhaps TRBD1 (6 bases). The CDR3 length is 15 residues. V lost 0 bases and J lost 4, with 12 bases in between. Germline CDR1 and CDR2: LNHDA and SQIVND (reference sequence). The CDR3 loop is CASSIDVGAGYGYTF. The CDR3, as DNA: TGTGCCAGTAGTATAGATGTGGGGGCAGGCTATGGCTACACCTTC.

In its sample, this clone was seen once. The chain's CDR3 is CSVSPNLIDDTEAFF. CDR3 coding DNA: TGCAGCGTTTCCCCTAATTTGATCGACGACACTGAAGCTTTCTTT. V usage is TRBV29-1 and J usage is TRBJ1-1; D is undetermined. The length of the CDR3 is 15 residues. Trimming pared 5 bases from V and 3 bases from J, leaving 19 bases between. Germline loops: CDR1 SQVTM, CDR2 ANQGSEA.

DNA of the CDR3: TGTGCCAGCAGTATATCCGGGACAGAGAACACTGAAGCTTTCTTT. This gives the protein CASSISGTENTEAFF. The V call is TRBV2, the J call TRBJ1-1; TRBD1 matches at 7 bases. V shed 5 bases and J 1 base; nucleotides not matched to a gene: 7. Germline CDR1 and CDR2: SNHLY and FYNNEI. The CDR3 is 15 residues long.

V is TRBV25-1 and J is TRBJ1-1; D may be TRBD1 (5 bases). This CDR3 is 11 amino acids long. From germline, CDR1 is MGHDK and CDR2 SYGVNS. V lost 3 bases and J lost 6, with 5 bases in between. In nucleotides, the CDR3 is TGTGCCAGCAGTGAGGGGGCTGAAGCTTTCTTT. The encoded protein is CASSEGAEAFF.

The rearrangement uses TRBV5-1 and TRBJ1-2; no firm D call. The CDR3 has 17 amino acids. Germline V lookup: CDR1 SGHRS, CDR2 YFSETQ. V was trimmed by 0 bases and J by 4 bases, leaving 19 bases between them. CDR3 in amino acids: CASSLEGRSHDLYGYTF. The CDR3 nucleotides read TGCGCCAGCAGCTTGGAGGGAAGGAGTCACGACCTCTATGGCTACACCTTC.

The chain employs TRBV4-2 and TRBJ1-6; no clear D. The CDR3 consists of 12 residues. The germline V gene encodes CDR1 LGHNA and CDR2 YNFKEQ. The ends were cut back, 0 bases at V and 10 bases at J, with 4 bases in the middle. The DNA of the CDR3 is TGTGCCAGCAGCCAAGATGACTCACCCCTCCACTTT. Its translation: CASSQDDSPLHF.

The chain has TRBV24-1 and TRBJ1-5; D may be TRBD1 (5 bases). From germline, CDR1 is KGHDR and CDR2 SFDVKD. Trimming cost V 1 base and J 0 bases, with 9 bases left between them. This CDR3 spans 16 amino acids. The CDR3 region is CATSDFQGDSNQPQHF. The CDR3 DNA is TGTGCCACCAGTGATTTTCAGGGTGATAGCAATCAGCCCCAGCATTTT.